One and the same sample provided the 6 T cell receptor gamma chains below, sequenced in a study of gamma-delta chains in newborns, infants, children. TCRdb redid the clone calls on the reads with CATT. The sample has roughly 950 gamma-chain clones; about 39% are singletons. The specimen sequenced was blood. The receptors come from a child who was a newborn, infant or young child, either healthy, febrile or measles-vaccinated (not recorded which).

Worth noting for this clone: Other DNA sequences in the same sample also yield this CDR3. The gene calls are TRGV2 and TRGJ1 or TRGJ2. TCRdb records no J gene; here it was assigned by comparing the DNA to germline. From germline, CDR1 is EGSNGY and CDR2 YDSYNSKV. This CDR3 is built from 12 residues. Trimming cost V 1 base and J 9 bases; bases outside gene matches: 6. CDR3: CATWDGRRKKLF. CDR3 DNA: TGTGCCACCTGGGACGGTCGGCGTAAGAAACTCTTT.

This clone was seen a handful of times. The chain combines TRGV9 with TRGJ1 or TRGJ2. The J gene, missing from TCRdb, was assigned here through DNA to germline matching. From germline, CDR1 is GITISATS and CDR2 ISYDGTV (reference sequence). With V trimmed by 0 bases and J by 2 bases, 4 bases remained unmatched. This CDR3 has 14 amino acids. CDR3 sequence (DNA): TGTGCCTTGTGGGAGGTGCCGGATTATTATAAGAAACTCTTT. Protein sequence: CALWEVPDYYKKLF.

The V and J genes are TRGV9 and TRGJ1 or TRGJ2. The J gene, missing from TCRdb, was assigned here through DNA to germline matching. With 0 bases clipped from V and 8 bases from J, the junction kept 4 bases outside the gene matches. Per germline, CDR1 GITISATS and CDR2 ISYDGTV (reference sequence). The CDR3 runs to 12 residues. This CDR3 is CALWEVEHKKLF. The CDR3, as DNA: TGTGCCTTGTGGGAGGTGGAACATAAGAAACTCTTT.

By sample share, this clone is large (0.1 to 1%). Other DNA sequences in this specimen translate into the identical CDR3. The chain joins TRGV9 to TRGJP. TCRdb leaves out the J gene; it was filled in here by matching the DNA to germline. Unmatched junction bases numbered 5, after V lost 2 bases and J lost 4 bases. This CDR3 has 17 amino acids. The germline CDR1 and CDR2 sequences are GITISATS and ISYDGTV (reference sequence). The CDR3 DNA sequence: TGTGCCTTGTGGGAGGCCCTACAAGAGTTGGGCAAAAAAATCAAGGTATTT. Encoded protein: CALWEALQELGKKIKVF.

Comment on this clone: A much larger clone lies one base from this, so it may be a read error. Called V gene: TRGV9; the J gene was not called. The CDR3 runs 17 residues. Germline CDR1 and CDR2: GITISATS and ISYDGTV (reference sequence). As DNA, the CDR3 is TGTGCCTTGTGGGAGTCTCGGCAAGAGTTGGGCAAAAAAATCGAGGTATTT. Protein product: CALWESRQELGKKIEVF.

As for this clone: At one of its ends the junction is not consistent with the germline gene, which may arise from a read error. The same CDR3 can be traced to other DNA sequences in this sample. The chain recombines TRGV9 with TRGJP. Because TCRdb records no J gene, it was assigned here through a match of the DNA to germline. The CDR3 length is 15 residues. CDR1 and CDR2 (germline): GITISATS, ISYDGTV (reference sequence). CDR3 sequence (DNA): TGTGCCTTGTGGGAGGTGAGGTTGGGCAAAAAGATCAAGGTATTT. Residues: CALWEVRLGKKIKVF.